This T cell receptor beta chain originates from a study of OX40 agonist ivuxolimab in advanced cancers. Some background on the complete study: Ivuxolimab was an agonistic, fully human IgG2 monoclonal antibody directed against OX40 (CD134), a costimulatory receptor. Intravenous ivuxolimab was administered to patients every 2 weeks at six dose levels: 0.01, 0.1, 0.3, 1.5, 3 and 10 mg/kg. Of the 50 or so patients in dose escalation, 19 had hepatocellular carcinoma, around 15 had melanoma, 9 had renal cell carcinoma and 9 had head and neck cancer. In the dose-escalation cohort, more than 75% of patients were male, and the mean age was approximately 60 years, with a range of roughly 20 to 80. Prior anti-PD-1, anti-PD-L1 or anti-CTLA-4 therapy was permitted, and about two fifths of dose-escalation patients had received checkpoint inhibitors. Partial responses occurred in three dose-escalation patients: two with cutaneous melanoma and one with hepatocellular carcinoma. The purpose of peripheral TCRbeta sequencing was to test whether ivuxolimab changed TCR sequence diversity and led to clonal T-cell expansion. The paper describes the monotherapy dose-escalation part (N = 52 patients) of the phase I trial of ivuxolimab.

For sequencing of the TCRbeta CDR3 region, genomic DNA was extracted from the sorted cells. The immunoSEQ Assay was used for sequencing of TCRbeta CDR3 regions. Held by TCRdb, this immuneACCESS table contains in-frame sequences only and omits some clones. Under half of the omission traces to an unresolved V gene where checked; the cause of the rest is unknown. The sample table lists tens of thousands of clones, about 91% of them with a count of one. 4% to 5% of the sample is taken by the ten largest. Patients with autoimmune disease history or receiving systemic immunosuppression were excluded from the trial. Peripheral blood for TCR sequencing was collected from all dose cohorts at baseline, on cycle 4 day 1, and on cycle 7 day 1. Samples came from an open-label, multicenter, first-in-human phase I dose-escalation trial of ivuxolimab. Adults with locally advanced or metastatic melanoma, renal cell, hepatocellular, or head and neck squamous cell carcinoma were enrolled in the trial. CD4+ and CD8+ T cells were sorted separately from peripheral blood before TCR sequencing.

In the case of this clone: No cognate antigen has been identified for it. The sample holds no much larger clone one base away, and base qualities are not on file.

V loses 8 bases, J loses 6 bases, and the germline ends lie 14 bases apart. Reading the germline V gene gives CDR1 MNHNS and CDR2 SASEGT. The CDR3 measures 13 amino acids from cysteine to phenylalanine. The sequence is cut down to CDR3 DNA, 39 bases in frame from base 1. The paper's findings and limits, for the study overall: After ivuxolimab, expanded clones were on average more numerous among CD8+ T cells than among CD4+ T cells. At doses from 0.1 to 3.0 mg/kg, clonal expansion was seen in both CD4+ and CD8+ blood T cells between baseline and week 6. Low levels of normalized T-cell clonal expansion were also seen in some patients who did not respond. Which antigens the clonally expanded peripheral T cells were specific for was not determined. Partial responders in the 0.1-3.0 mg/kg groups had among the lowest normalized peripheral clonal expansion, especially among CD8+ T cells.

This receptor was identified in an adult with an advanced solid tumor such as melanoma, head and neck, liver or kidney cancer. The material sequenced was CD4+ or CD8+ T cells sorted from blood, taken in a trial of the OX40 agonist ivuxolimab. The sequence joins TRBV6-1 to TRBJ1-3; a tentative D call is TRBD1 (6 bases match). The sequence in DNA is TGTGCCAGCTCCTCCGGGACACCAAACACCATATATTTT. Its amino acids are CASSSGTPNTIYF.